The clone carrying this T cell receptor (beta chain) turned up a few times. Its specificity is unknown. This record comes from a study of cytomegalovirus exposure and HLA in healthy donors. Study context: Assignment to the Caucasian-associated ancestry cluster applied to 81% of the approximately 400 genotyped donors. Study-wide points: The study recorded 150 to 200 TCR beta chains that were cytomegalovirus-associated.

Each of the donors was a healthy bone marrow donor. The germline CDR1 and CDR2 sequences are MGHRA and YSYEKL. The CDR3 is 15 amino acids. V was pared by 1 base and J by 1 base, with 10 bases between. This PCR relied on a set of 60 Vbeta primers and 13 Jbeta primers. Method: immunoSEQ multiplex PCR; TCRdb's copy keeps in-frame clones and lacks some. This table holds roughly 110,000 clones, 60% to 80% found once. Sequencing was carried out using PBMCs. The chain employs TRBV4-1 and TRBJ1-1, with a possible D match to TRBD1 (6 bases). This clonotype was obtained from a woman aged 30 to 39 in good health and CMV-seropositive. The CDR3 DNA reads TGCGCCAGCAGCCAAGTAACAGGGACGAACACTGAAGCTTTCTTT. Protein sequence: CASSQVTGTNTEAFF.